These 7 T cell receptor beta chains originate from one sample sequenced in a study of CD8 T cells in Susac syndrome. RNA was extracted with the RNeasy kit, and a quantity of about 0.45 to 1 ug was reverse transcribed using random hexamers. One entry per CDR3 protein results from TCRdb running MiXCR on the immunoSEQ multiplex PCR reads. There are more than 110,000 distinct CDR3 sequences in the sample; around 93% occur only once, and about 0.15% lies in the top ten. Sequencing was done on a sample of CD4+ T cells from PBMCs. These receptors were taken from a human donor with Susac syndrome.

The DNA of the CDR3 is TGTGCCAGCAGTTTATCGACTAGCGGGTATCAAGAGACCCAGTACTTC. Residues: CASSLSTSGYQETQYF. The chain is built from TRBV27 and TRBJ2-5, with 10 bases identical to TRBD2. This CDR3 is 16 amino acids long. The junction had 3 bases not matched to a gene; V was cut back by 0 bases and J by 2 bases. Looked up from germline, CDR1 is MNHEY and CDR2 is SMNVEV (reference sequence).

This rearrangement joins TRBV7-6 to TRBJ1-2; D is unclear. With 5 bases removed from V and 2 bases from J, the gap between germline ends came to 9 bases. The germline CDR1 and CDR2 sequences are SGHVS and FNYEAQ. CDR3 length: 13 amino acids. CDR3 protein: CASSPPGNYGYTF. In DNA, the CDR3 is TGTGCCAGCAGCCCCCCGGGAAACTATGGCTACACCTTC. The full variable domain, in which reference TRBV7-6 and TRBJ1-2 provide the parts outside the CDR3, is GAGVSQSPRYKVTKRGQDVALRCDPISGHVSLYWYRQALGQGPEFLTYFNYEAQQDKSGLPNDRFSAERPEGSISTLTIQRTEQRDSAMYRCASSPPGNYGYTFGSGTRLTVV.

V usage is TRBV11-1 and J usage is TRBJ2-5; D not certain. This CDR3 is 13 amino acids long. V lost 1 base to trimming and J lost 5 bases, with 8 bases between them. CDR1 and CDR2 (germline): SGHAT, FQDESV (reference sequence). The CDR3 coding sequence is TGTGCCAGCAGCTTAGTTGGACCGGAGACCCAGTACTTC. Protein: CASSLVGPETQYF.

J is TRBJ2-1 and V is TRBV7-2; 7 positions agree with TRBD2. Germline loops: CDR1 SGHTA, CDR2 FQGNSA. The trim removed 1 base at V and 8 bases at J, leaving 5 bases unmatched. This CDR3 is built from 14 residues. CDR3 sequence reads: CASSLEGLTDEQFF. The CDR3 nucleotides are TGTGCCAGCAGCTTAGAGGGACTAACCGATGAGCAGTTCTTC.

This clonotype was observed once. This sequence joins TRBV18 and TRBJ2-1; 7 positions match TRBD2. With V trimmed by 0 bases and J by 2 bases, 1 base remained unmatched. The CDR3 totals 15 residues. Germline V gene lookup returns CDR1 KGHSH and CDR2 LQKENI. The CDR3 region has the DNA TGTGCCAGCTCACCACCAGGGAGGGCCTACAATGAGCAGTTCTTC. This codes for CASSPPGRAYNEQFF.

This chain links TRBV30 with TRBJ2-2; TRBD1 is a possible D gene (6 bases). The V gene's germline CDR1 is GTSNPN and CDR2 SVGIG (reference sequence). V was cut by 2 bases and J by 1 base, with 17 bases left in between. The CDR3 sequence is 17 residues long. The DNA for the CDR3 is TGTGCCTGGAGTAGGGCAGGGGTACTGAGGAACACCGGGGAGCTGTTTTTT. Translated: CAWSRAGVLRNTGELFF.

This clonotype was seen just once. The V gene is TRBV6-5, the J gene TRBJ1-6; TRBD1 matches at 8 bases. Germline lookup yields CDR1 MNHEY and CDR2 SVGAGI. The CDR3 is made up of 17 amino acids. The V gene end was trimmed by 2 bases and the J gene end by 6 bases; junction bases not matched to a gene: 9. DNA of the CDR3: TGTGCCAGCAGTTACGATCCGCAGGGGGCGGCTAATTCACCCCTCCACTTT. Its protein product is CASSYDPQGAANSPLHF.